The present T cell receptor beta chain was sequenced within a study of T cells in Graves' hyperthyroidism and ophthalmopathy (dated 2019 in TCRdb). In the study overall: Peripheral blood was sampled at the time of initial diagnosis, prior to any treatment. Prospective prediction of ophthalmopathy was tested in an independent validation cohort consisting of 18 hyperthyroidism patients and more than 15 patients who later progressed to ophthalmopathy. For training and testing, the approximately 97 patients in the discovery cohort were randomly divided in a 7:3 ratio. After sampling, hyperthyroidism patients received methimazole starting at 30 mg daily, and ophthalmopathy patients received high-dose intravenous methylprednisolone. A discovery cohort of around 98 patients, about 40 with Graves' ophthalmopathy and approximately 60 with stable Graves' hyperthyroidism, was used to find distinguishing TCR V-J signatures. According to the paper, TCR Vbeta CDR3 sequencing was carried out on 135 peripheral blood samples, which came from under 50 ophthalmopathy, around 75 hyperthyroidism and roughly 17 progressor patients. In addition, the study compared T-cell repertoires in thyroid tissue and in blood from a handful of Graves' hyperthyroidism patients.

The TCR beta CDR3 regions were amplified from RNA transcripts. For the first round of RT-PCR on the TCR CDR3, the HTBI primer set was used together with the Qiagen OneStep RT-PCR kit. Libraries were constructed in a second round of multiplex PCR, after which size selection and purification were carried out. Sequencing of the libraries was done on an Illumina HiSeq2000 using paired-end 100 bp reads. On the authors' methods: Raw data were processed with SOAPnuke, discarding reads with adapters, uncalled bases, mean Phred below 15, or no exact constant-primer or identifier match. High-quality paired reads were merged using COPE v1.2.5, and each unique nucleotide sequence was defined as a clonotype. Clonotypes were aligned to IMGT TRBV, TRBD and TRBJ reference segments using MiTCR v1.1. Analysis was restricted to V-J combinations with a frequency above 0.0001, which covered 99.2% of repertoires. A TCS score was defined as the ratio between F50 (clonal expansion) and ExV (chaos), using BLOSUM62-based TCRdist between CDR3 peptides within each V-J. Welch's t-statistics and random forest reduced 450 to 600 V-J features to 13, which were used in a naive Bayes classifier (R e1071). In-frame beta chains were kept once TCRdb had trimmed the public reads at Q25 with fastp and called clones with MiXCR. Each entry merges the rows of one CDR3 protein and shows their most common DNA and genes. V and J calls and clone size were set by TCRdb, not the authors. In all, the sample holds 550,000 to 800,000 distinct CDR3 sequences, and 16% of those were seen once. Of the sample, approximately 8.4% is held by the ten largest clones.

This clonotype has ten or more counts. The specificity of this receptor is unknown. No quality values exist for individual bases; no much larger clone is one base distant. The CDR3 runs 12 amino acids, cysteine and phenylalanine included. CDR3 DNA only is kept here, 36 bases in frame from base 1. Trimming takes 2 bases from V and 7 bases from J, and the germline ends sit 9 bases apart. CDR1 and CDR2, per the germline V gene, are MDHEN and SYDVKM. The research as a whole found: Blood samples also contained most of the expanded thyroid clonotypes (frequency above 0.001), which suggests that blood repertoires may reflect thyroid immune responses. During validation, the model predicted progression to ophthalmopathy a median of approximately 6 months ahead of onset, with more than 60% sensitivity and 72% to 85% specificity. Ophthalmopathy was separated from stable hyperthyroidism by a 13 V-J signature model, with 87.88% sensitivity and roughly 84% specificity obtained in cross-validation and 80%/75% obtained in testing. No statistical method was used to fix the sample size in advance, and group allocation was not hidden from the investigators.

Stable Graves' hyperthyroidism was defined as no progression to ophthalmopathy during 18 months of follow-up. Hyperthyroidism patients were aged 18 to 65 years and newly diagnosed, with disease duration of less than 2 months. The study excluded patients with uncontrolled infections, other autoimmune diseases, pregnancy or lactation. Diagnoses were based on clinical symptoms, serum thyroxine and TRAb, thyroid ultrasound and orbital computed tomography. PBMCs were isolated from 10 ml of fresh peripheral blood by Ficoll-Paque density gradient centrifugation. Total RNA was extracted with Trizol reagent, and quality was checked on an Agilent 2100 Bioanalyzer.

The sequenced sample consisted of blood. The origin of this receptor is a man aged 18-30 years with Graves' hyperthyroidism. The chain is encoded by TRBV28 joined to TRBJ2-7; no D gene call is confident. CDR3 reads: CASSLVVGEQYF. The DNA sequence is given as TGTGCCAGCAGTTTAGTGGTTGGGGAGCAGTACTTC.